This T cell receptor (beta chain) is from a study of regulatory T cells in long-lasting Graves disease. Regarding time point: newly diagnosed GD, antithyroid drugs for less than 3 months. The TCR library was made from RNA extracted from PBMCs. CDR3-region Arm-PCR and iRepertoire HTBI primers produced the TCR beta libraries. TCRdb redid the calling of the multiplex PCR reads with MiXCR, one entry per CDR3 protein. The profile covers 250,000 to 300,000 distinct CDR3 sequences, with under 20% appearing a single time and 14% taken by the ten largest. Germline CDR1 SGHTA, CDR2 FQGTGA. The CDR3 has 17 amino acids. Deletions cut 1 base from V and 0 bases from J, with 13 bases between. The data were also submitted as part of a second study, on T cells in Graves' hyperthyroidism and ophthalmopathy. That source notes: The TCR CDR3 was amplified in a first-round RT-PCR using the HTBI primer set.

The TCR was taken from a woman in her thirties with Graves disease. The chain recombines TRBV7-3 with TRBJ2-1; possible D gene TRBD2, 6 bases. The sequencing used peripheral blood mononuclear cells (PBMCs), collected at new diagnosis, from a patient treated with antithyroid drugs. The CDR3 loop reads CASSLMGGWSSYNEQFF. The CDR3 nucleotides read TGTGCCAGCAGCTTAATGGGGGGATGGAGCTCCTACAATGAGCAGTTCTTC.